This T cell receptor (beta chain) emerged from a study of T cells in Graves' hyperthyroidism and ophthalmopathy. Diagnostic assessment was based on clinical symptoms, serum thyroxine and TRAb, thyroid ultrasound and orbital computed tomography. RNA transcripts yielded amplified TCR beta CDR3 regions. Primed by the HTBI set, a first-round RT-PCR was run on the TCR CDR3. TCRdb recomputed calls from the multiplex PCR reads with MiXCR, one row per CDR3 protein. Among some 350,000 distinct CDR3 sequences listed, 15% were seen once. Study findings and constraints: The model's output predicted ophthalmopathy at a median of roughly 6.9 months prior to onset.

This CDR3 is built from 15 residues. Germline CDR1 is WSHSY and CDR2 is SAAADI. After removal of 5 bases from V and 5 bases from J, the junction contained 7 bases not matched to a gene. With regard to this clonotype: Antigen specificity is unknown.

The source is a woman aged 55-69 years with Graves' ophthalmopathy. The chain uses TRBV10-2 and TRBJ2-3, with TRBD2 matching 10 bases. Material for sequencing was blood. CDR3 amino acids: CASSLGAGGVDTQYF. The CDR3 nucleotides read TGCGCCAGCAGTCTAGGAGCGGGAGGGGTAGATACGCAGTATTTT.